The 11 T cell receptor beta chains listed next were all sequenced from one sample in a study of molecular identifiers for immune sequencing clone quantification. TCRdb called the PCR reads again in MiXCR, with one record for every CDR3 protein. The sample has some 97,000 distinct CDR3 sequences; more than 20% are singletons. The sequenced sample was naive CD8+ T cells from blood, with Jurkat cell RNA spiked in. Subset here: FACS-sorted CD8+CD4-CCR7+CD45RA+ naive T cells. The receptors shown here come from a human donor in good health. Some libraries in this study had Jurkat cell RNA spiked in.

This clonotype has a handful of counts. The chain is built from TRBV19 and TRBJ2-3; 10 bases agree with TRBD2. J gave up 1 base and V 0 bases, and 1 base lay outside the gene matches. CDR3 length: 16 residues. Germline V CDR1 and CDR2: LNHDA, SQIVND (reference sequence). CDR3 DNA: TGTGCCAGTAGTATAGAGGGGACTAGCGGCACAGATACGCAGTATTTT. Protein product: CASSIEGTSGTDTQYF.

This clonotype was observed at least ten times. The rearrangement links TRBV6-1 to TRBJ1-1; D unclear. The CDR3 has 15 residues. Trimming removed 2 bases at V and 3 bases at J, with 13 bases between. Germline assignment: CDR1 MNHNS and CDR2 SASEGT. The CDR3 nucleotides are TGTGCCAGCAGTGAACGCGGGCGCACGGACACTGAAGCTTTCTTT. Amino acids: CASSERGRTDTEAFF.

This clonotype was seen a few times. The chain recombines TRBV29-1 with TRBJ2-7, with 8 bases matching TRBD2. The germline CDR1 and CDR2 sequences are SQVTM and ANQGSEA. The CDR3 sequence is 13 residues long. The V segment lost 2 bases and the J segment 4 bases; nucleotides outside the gene matches: 4. The CDR3 reads CSVEPAGEYEQYF. DNA of the CDR3: TGCAGCGTTGAACCAGCGGGAGAGTACGAGCAGTACTTC.

Comment on this clonotype: A much larger clone differs from this one at a single base, so this may be a read error. J is TRBJ2-7 and V is TRBV29-1, with 9 nucleotides matching TRBD1. J lost 1 base, V lost 7 bases, and 8 bases had no gene match. The CDR3 has 14 residues. Per the germline V gene, CDR1 is SQVTM and CDR2 is ANQGSEA. The CDR3 nucleotides are TGCAGCGCTGCTACCGGGACAGGGTCCTACGAGCAGTACTTC. Protein product: CSAATGTGSYEQYF.

This clonotype was detected only a few times. The J gene is TRBJ1-5, the V gene TRBV19; 10 bases line up with TRBD1. This CDR3 spans 16 amino acids. Losses at the gene ends were 5 bases for V and 6 bases for J; bases not matched to a gene: 10. CDR1 is LNHDA and CDR2 is SQIVND in the germline V gene (reference sequence). The CDR3 nucleotides are TGTGCCAGTAGTCCACCGGGACAGGGGACAGGTCAGCCCCAGCATTTT. It encodes CASSPPGQGTGQPQHF.

As regards this clonotype: At one boundary the junction diverges from the germline segment, which might be a read error. This rearrangement joins TRBV7-9 to TRBJ2-3; no clear D. This CDR3 contains 14 residues. Germline CDR1 and CDR2: SEHNR and FQNEAQ (reference sequence). The CDR3 region is CVSSSPTFTDTQYF. The CDR3 coding sequence is TGTGTCAGCAGCTCCCCCACCTTCACAGATACGCAGTATTTT.

This clonotype was counted many times. The V gene is TRBV25-1, the J gene TRBJ2-7, with D possibly TRBD1 on 5 matching bases. The CDR3 runs 16 residues. Trimming stripped 3 bases from V and 2 bases from J, with 17 bases between. Per the germline V gene, CDR1 is MGHDK and CDR2 is SYGVNS. CDR3 sequence: CASSELSGFSTYEQYF. The CDR3 coding sequence is TGTGCCAGCAGTGAGCTCTCAGGGTTCTCGACCTACGAGCAGTACTTC.

This clonotype was seen many times. The chain joins TRBV6-6 to TRBJ1-1; D remains ambiguous. V lost 7 bases and J 0 bases, leaving 18 bases between the germline ends. Germline CDR1 and CDR2: MNHNY and SVGAGI (reference sequence). The CDR3 is 16 amino acids. CDR3 sequence reads: CASNYNWDFMNTEAFF. The CDR3 DNA reads TGTGCCAGCAACTATAATTGGGATTTCATGAACACTGAAGCTTTCTTT.

In this sample, this clonotype turned up many times. The rearrangement joins TRBV29-1 to TRBJ2-7; TRBD2 aligns across 10 bases. Germline loops: CDR1 SQVTM, CDR2 ANQGSEA. V was pared by 3 bases and J by 4 bases, with 9 bases of the junction left unmatched. The CDR3 is 15 residues long. The DNA of the CDR3 is TGCAGCGTTGAGTCGCTAGCGGGAGTGGGGTACGAGCAGTACTTC. This encodes CSVESLAGVGYEQYF.

Concerning this clonotype itself: Likely a read error: the CDR3 ends without its conserved phenylalanine or tryptophan. This chain connects TRBV4-3 to TRBJ2-3, with D tentatively TRBD2 (6 bases). The germline CDR1 and CDR2 sequences are LGHNA and YSLEER. Trimming stripped 0 bases from V and 1 base from J, with 14 bases between. This CDR3 spans 17 amino acids. The CDR3 region is CASSQDKASSGTDTQYL. The CDR3 coding sequence is TGCGCCAGCAGCCAAGATAAGGCGTCTAGCGGCACAGATACGCAGTATCTT.

This clonotype came up many times. This chain links TRBV7-9 with TRBJ2-3; D is possibly TRBD1 (6 bases). The CDR3 totals 14 residues. Germline V gene data show CDR1 as SEHNR and CDR2 as FQNEAQ (reference sequence). V lost 5 bases to trimming and J lost 4 bases, with 13 bases between them. The CDR3 coding sequence is TGTGCCAGCAGCAAACAGGGTGCACCAGATACGCAGTATTTT. Translation: CASSKQGAPDTQYF.